This passage covers 29 T cell receptor beta chains from one sample sequenced in a study of T cell repertoires in cytomegalovirus infection. The antigens these receptors bind are not known. TCRdb fed the reads into MiXCR, producing one record per CDR3 protein. The sample includes some 700,000 distinct CDR3 sequences, around 35% of them seen just once. The source was cultured PBMCs, collected from culture after CMV antigen stimulation. The receptor set was obtained from a human donor in good health (CMV status not recorded). Some clones in this sample may be carry-over from other donors' samples.

For the CDR3, the DNA is TGTGCCAGCAGTTCCGGCAGATCCTCGGGGGAGCAGTACTTC. Protein product: CASSSGRSSGEQYF. The J gene is TRBJ2-7, the V gene TRBV13; tentative D call: TRBD2 (5 bases). Germline loops: CDR1 PRHDT, CDR2 FYEKMQ (reference sequence). V was pared by 6 bases and J by 7 bases, with 19 bases between. The CDR3 length is 14 residues.

This clonotype was counted between two and nine times. This rearrangement joins TRBV4-2 to TRBJ1-5, with no clear D. Germline V gene sequence: CDR1 LGHNA, CDR2 YNFKEQ. The CDR3 extends over 17 amino acids. Trimming took 0 bases from V and 2 from J, leaving 14 bases between them. The CDR3 sequence: CASSQDPTGSGNQPQHF. CDR3 bases: TGTGCCAGCAGCCAAGATCCTACGGGGTCGGGCAATCAGCCCCAGCATTTT.

This clonotype came up a few times. The chain is built from TRBV6-1 and TRBJ1-5, with D possibly being TRBD1 (5 bases). The CDR3 loop spans 13 amino acids. V gave up 6 bases and J gave up 3 bases, with 9 bases separating them. In germline, CDR1 is MNHNS, CDR2 SASEGT. The CDR3 DNA reads as TGTGCCAGCAGAAAGACAGACAATCAGCCCCAGCATTTT. Residues: CASRKTDNQPQHF.

This clonotype was detected a few times. J is TRBJ2-1 and V is TRBV10-3; a weak D match, TRBD2 (5 bases). Germline V gene sequence: CDR1 ENHRY, CDR2 SYGVKD. Trimming removed 11 bases at V and 8 bases at J, with 22 bases between. This CDR3 has 14 residues. CDR3 region: CASRGAQGSDEQFF. The DNA of the CDR3 is TGTGCCTCCCGGGGTGCCCAAGGATCGGATGAGCAGTTCTTC.

This clonotype was recorded a few times. J is TRBJ2-7 and V is TRBV6-1; TRBD2 matches 9 bases. The J segment lost 5 bases and the V segment lost 6 bases, leaving 11 bases of the junction unmatched. The CDR3 length is 15 residues. Germline V gene sequence: CDR1 MNHNS, CDR2 SASEGT. Here the CDR3 DNA reads TGTGCCAGCAGGGAGCTAGCGGGGAAGAGGAACGAGCAGTACTTC. Its translation: CASRELAGKRNEQYF.

The gene calls are TRBV6-2 or TRBV6-3 and TRBJ1-2; D gene ambiguous. From germline, CDR1 is MNHEY and CDR2 SVGEGT. The CDR3 totals 14 residues. Trimming removed 2 bases at V and 8 bases at J, with 15 bases between. The CDR3 is CASSYIRSSPGYTF. For the CDR3, the DNA is TGTGCCAGCAGTTACATCCGCTCCTCACCCGGCTACACCTTC.

This clonotype occurred many times. The chain recombines TRBV7-2 with TRBJ2-7; 10 bases agree with TRBD2. V was pared by 1 base and J by 3 bases, with 9 bases of the junction left unmatched. This CDR3 has 17 amino acids. Germline loops: CDR1 SGHTA, CDR2 FQGNSA. CDR3 sequence: CASSLGWTLAGGYEQYF. The CDR3 DNA follows: TGTGCCAGCAGCTTAGGGTGGACCTTAGCGGGGGGCTACGAGCAGTACTTC.

This clonotype has only a few counts. V gene TRBV6-5 combines with J gene TRBJ2-5; 11 bases fit TRBD2. Germline V gene data show CDR1 as MNHEY and CDR2 as SVGAGI. J was trimmed by 0 bases and V by 7 bases; bases with no gene match: 19. The CDR3 loop spans 20 amino acids. The CDR3 loop reads CASKPGVIEGLAAYQETQYF. The CDR3 nucleotides are TGTGCCAGCAAACCTGGGGTTATCGAGGGACTAGCGGCGTACCAAGAGACCCAGTACTTC.

The chain couples TRBV18 to TRBJ2-7; D unclear. Germline V gene sequence: CDR1 KGHSH, CDR2 LQKENI. V was shortened by 9 bases and J by 2 bases, with 5 bases between the two germline ends. This CDR3 has 10 residues. The CDR3 nucleotides are TGTGCCAGTGAAGCCTACGAGCAGTACTTC. It yields the protein CASEAYEQYF.

CDR3 region: CASTDRPNYGYTF. The CDR3 coding sequence is TGTGCCAGCACGGACAGGCCTAACTATGGCTACACCTTC. V gene TRBV27 combines with J gene TRBJ1-2; TRBD1 agrees at 7 bases. This CDR3 is 13 amino acids long. With V trimmed by 7 bases and J by 0 bases, 2 bases remained unmatched. Germline CDR1 MNHEY, CDR2 SMNVEV (reference sequence).

The rearrangement uses TRBV10-3 and TRBJ2-5; 11 positions match TRBD2. This CDR3 contains 14 residues. Unmatched junction bases numbered 3, after V lost 6 bases and J lost 3 bases. Germline V gives CDR1 ENHRY, CDR2 SYGVKD. The CDR3, as DNA: TGTGCCATCAGATCGACTAGCGGGGAAGAGACCCAGTACTTC. Translating it yields CAIRSTSGEETQYF.

This clonotype came up many times. The rearrangement joins TRBV27 to TRBJ2-1; D unclear. Germline V gene sequence: CDR1 MNHEY, CDR2 SMNVEV (reference sequence). V was clipped by 6 bases and J by 8 bases, with 11 bases between them. The CDR3 loop spans 12 amino acids. CDR3 coding DNA: TGTGCCAGCAGGCTTCGAAAGGATGAGCAGTTCTTC. Translated, it gives CASRLRKDEQFF.

This chain connects TRBV19 to TRBJ1-1; 9 bases map to TRBD1. Trimming took 4 bases from V and 5 from J; bases not matched to a gene: 8. CDR1 and CDR2 (germline): LNHDA, SQIVND (reference sequence). This CDR3 is built from 15 residues. In DNA, the CDR3 is TGTGCCAGTAGTACATCCGGGACAGGGAGGACTGAAGCTTTCTTT. Translated: CASSTSGTGRTEAFF.

This sequence joins TRBV2 and TRBJ2-1; the D gene is possibly TRBD1 (6 bases). Germline lookup yields CDR1 SNHLY and CDR2 FYNNEI. The CDR3 totals 12 residues. Trimming pared 6 bases from V and 4 bases from J, leaving 7 bases between. The CDR3 DNA reads as TGTGCCAGCAGCGGACAGTACAATGAGCAGTTCTTC. This codes for CASSGQYNEQFF.

The rearrangement joins TRBV19 to TRBJ1-6; the match to TRBD1 covers 9 bases. The CDR3 is 16 amino acids. With V trimmed by 7 bases and J by 0 bases, 4 bases remained unmatched. Germline values: CDR1 LNHDA, CDR2 SQIVND (reference sequence). The CDR3, as DNA: TGTGCCAGTAAGATGGGACAGGGCTCCTATAATTCACCCCTCCACTTT. Translation gives CASKMGQGSYNSPLHF. Using reference TRBV19 and TRBJ1-6 for the parts outside the CDR3, the full variable domain is DGGITQSPKYLFRKEGQNVTLSCEQNLNHDAMYWYRQDPGQGLRLIYYSQIVNDFQKGDIAEGYSVSREKKESFPLTVTSAQKNPTAFYLCASKMGQGSYNSPLHFGNGTRLTVT.

The chain couples TRBV27 to TRBJ1-1; the match to TRBD1 covers 7 bases. The germline gives CDR1 MNHEY, CDR2 SMNVEV (reference sequence). Trimming took 9 bases from V and 5 from J; bases not matched to a gene: 12. The CDR3 loop spans 14 amino acids. The CDR3 here is CASGEQGIRTEAFF. The CDR3 DNA sequence: TGTGCCAGTGGGGAACAGGGGATACGGACTGAAGCTTTCTTT.

The gene calls are TRBV7-2 and TRBJ2-2, with D perhaps matching TRBD2 (7 bases). The CDR3 has 16 residues. Germline V gene sequence: CDR1 SGHTA, CDR2 FQGNSA. Deletions cut 7 bases from V and 2 bases from J, with 17 bases between. The chain's CDR3 is CASTLQGGGNTGELFF. In DNA, the CDR3 is TGTGCCAGCACCCTACAGGGCGGGGGCAACACCGGGGAGCTGTTTTTT.

This clonotype was counted a few times. The chain is built from TRBV5-4 and TRBJ2-1; no clear D gene. Germline V lookup: CDR1 SGHNT, CDR2 YYREEE (reference sequence). V dropped 0 bases and J dropped 0 bases, with 7 bases sitting between them. The CDR3 covers 15 residues. As DNA, the CDR3 is TGTGCCAGCAGCTTGGAACAGAGCTCCTACAATGAGCAGTTCTTC. It yields the protein CASSLEQSSYNEQFF.

The V call is TRBV20-1, the J call TRBJ2-5, with D possibly being TRBD1 or TRBD2 (6 bases each). V was clipped by 6 bases and J by 5 bases, with 19 bases between them. Germline V gene sequence: CDR1 DFQATT, CDR2 SNEGSKA (reference sequence). The length of the CDR3 is 14 residues. The CDR3 DNA follows: TGCAGTGCCGCATACAGGGCCCGGGGGGAGACCCAGTACTTC. As protein: CSAAYRARGETQYF.

This clonotype was seen ten or more times. The chain has TRBV6-1 and TRBJ2-2; TRBD2 matches at 7 bases. The germline V gene has CDR1 MNHNS and CDR2 SASEGT. The CDR3 covers 16 residues. Trimming at V came to 4 bases and at J to 1 base, leaving 6 bases not matched to a gene. This CDR3 is CASSGTGGGNTGELFF. CDR3 coding DNA: TGTGCCAGCAGTGGAACTGGCGGGGGGAACACCGGGGAGCTGTTTTTT.

There are many counts of this clonotype. V is TRBV7-2 and J is TRBJ2-3; D gene uncertain. V dropped 5 bases and J dropped 3 bases, with 12 bases sitting between them. Germline values: CDR1 SGHTA, CDR2 FQGNSA. The CDR3 runs 14 residues. The CDR3 loop is CASSMRARTDTQYF. CDR3 sequence (DNA): TGTGCCAGCAGCATGCGAGCTCGTACAGATACGCAGTATTTT.

The rearrangement links TRBV15 to TRBJ2-5; D not resolved. The germline V gene has CDR1 LNHNV and CDR2 YYDKDF (reference sequence). The CDR3 totals 14 residues. With 6 bases removed from V and 2 bases from J, the gap between germline ends came to 13 bases. The CDR3 DNA reads as TGTGCCACCAGGGCCGGGCGACGGCAAGAGACCCAGTACTTC. It is translated as CATRAGRRQETQYF.

This clonotype came up a few times. This sequence joins TRBV7-2 and TRBJ2-1; the D gene is possibly TRBD2 (6 bases). The V gene's germline CDR1 is SGHTA and CDR2 FQGNSA. The V gene lost 5 bases and the J gene lost 1 base, with 12 bases spanning the gap. This CDR3 spans 15 amino acids. CDR3: CASSPVADSYNEQFF. CDR3 in DNA: TGTGCCAGCAGCCCCGTAGCGGATTCCTACAATGAGCAGTTCTTC.

The chain is built from TRBV5-1 and TRBJ1-4, with D uncertain. With 0 bases removed from V and 4 bases from J, the gap between germline ends came to 7 bases. The CDR3 runs 14 residues. Germline V CDR1 and CDR2: SGHRS, YFSETQ. CDR3 sequence: CASSLGHRNEKLFF. The CDR3 bases are TGCGCCAGCAGCTTGGGACACCGTAATGAAAAACTGTTTTTT.

This clonotype was counted at least ten times. This rearrangement joins TRBV7-8 to TRBJ1-1, with 7 positions matching TRBD1. CDR3 size: 15 residues. Trimming cost V 0 bases and J 1 base; bases outside gene matches: 2. Germline-derived CDR1 and CDR2 are SGHVS and FQNEAQ. The CDR3 loop is CASSLARDRNTEAFF. The CDR3 bases are TGTGCCAGCAGCTTAGCTAGGGACAGGAACACTGAAGCTTTCTTT.

As regards this clonotype: Since a much larger clone is just one base distant, this may be a read error. In this CDR3 the conserved last residue, phenylalanine or tryptophan, is missing, so a read error is likely. The chain couples TRBV7-2 to TRBJ2-1, with D possibly being TRBD1 or TRBD2 (6 bases each). This CDR3 spans 15 amino acids. Looked up from germline, CDR1 is SGHTA and CDR2 is FQGNSA. The V gene lost 1 base and the J gene lost 4 bases, with 11 bases spanning the gap. The CDR3 DNA is TGTGCCAGCAGCTTAGGGAGGGGGACTTACAATGAGCAGTTCTTA. Translated, it gives CASSLGRGTYNEQFL.

This clonotype was counted a single time. The gene calls are TRBV20-1 and TRBJ2-3; 7 nucleotides agree with TRBD2. Germline CDR1 and CDR2: DFQATT and SNEGSKA (reference sequence). CDR3 length: 14 amino acids. With 5 bases clipped from V and 5 bases from J, the junction kept 10 bases outside the gene matches. The CDR3 sequence: CSAHGGSAGDTQYF. As DNA, the CDR3 is TGCAGTGCTCACGGGGGGTCGGCGGGAGATACGCAGTATTTT.

V is TRBV7-9 and J is TRBJ2-5, with D possibly matching TRBD2 (5 bases). Germline assignment: CDR1 SEHNR and CDR2 FQNEAQ (reference sequence). Trimming cost V 5 bases and J 7 bases, with 17 bases left between them. The CDR3 extends over 14 amino acids. CDR3 sequence: CASSQDAGWGTQYF. The CDR3 DNA reads TGTGCCAGCAGCCAAGACGCGGGTTGGGGGACCCAGTACTTC.

This clonotype has a handful of counts. The V call is TRBV6-2 or TRBV6-3, the J call TRBJ2-3, with D perhaps matching TRBD2 (6 bases). V was clipped by 6 bases and J by 4 bases, with 32 bases between them. In germline, CDR1 is MNHEY, CDR2 SVGEGT. CDR3 size: 20 residues. CDR3 residues: CASSHSRGSVAGRNADTQYF. CDR3 nucleotide sequence: TGTGCCAGCAGCCACAGCCGGGGATCCGTTGCGGGACGGAACGCAGATACGCAGTATTTT.